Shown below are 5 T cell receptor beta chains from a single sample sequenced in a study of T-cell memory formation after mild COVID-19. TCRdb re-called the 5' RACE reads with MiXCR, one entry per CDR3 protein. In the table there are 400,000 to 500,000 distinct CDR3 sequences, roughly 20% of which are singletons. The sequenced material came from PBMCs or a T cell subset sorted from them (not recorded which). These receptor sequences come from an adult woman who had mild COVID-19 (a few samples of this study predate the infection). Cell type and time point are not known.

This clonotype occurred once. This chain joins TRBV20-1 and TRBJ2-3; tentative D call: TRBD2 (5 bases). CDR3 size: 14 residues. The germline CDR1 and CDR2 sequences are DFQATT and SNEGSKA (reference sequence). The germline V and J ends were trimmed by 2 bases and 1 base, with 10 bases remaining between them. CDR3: CSARYSDGTDTQYF. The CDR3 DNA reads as TGCAGTGCTAGATATAGCGACGGCACAGATACGCAGTATTTT.

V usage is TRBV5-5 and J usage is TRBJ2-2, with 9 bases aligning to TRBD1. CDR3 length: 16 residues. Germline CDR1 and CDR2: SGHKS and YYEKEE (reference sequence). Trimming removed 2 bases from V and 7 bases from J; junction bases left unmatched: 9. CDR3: CASSFDGQGKNGELFF. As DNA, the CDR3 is TGTGCCAGCAGCTTCGACGGACAGGGGAAAAACGGGGAGCTGTTTTTT.

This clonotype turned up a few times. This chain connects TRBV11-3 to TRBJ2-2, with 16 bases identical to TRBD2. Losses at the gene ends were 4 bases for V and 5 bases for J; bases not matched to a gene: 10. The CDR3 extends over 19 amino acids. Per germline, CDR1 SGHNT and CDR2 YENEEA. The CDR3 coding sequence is TGTGCCAGCAGCTCTCGACCGGGACTAGCGGGAGGGCCGACCGGGGAGCTGTTTTTT. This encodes CASSSRPGLAGGPTGELFF.

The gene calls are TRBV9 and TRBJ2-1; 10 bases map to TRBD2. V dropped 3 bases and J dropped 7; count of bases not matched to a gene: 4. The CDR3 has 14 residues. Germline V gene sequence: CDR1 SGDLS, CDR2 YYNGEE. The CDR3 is CASSETSGLNEQFF. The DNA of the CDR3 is TGTGCCAGCAGCGAGACTAGCGGGCTTAATGAGCAGTTCTTC.

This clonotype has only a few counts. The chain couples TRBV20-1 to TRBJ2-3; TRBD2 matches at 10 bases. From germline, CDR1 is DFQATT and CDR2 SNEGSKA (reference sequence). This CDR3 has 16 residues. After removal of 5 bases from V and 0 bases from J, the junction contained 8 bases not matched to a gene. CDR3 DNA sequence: TGCAGTGCTTACAGGACTAGCGGAACTAGCACAGATACGCAGTATTTT. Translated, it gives CSAYRTSGTSTDTQYF.